The 27 T cell receptor beta chains given below trace back to one sample, sequenced in a study of blood T cell repertoires in COVID-19. Sequenced by immunoSEQ multiplex PCR; TCRdb stores in-frame clones only, minus some. This sample has about 110,000 clones; over 75% occur once, and the top ten carry around 2%. Sequencing was performed on peripheral blood. The receptors come from a human donor in a cohort sampled during active COVID-19.

The chain recombines TRBV7-9 with TRBJ2-7; 11 bases line up with TRBD2. In germline, CDR1 is SEHNR, CDR2 FQNEAQ (reference sequence). The CDR3 runs 17 residues. V was pared by 5 bases and J by 4 bases, with 13 bases of the junction left unmatched. The CDR3 spells CASSLGTGGLAGYEQYF. For the CDR3, the DNA is TGTGCCAGCAGCCTAGGGACAGGAGGACTAGCGGGTTACGAGCAGTACTTC. The full variable domain, in which reference TRBV7-9 and TRBJ2-7 provide the parts outside the CDR3, is DTGVSQNPRHKITKRGQNVTFRCDPISEHNRLYWYRQTLGQGPEFLTYFQNEAQLEKSRLLSDRFSAERPKGSFSTLEIQRTEQGDSAMYLCASSLGTGGLAGYEQYFGPGTRLTVT.

This chain joins TRBV28 and TRBJ1-6; D possibly corresponds to TRBD1 (5 bases). The CDR3 consists of 15 residues. Looked up from germline, CDR1 is MDHEN and CDR2 is SYDVKM. V lost 2 bases and J lost 10, with 15 bases in between. The CDR3 DNA sequence: TGTGCCAGCAGTTTAACGGGGGACCTCGGGTCACCCCTCCACTTT. The encoded protein is CASSLTGDLGSPLHF.

J is TRBJ2-1 and V is TRBV2, with 13 nucleotides matching TRBD2. Germline V CDR1 and CDR2: SNHLY, FYNNEI. The ends lost 8 bases at V and 8 bases at J; junction bases unmatched: 9. The CDR3 runs to 15 residues. The CDR3 here is CASRLLAGGGDEQFF. The DNA of the CDR3 is TGTGCCAGCCGCCTACTAGCGGGAGGGGGCGATGAGCAGTTCTTC.

J is TRBJ2-5 and V is TRBV18; D perhaps matches TRBD2 (6 bases). Germline CDR1 and CDR2: KGHSH and LQKENI. The germline V and J ends were trimmed by 2 bases and 5 bases, with 15 bases remaining between them. The CDR3 runs 15 residues. The CDR3, as DNA: TGTGCCAGCTCACCAGTAAGCGGGCTTGGCGAGACCCAGTACTTC. Protein sequence: CASSPVSGLGETQYF.

Remarks on this clone: The sample has other DNA sequences that encode this CDR3 too. The V call is TRBV20-1, the J call TRBJ2-7; 9 positions match TRBD2. V gave up 3 bases and J gave up 1 base; unmatched junction bases: 4. CDR1 and CDR2 (germline): DFQATT, SNEGSKA (reference sequence). The CDR3 loop spans 14 amino acids. The CDR3 reads CSASSSGGSYEQYF. CDR3 in DNA: TGCAGTGCTAGTTCAAGCGGGGGGTCCTACGAGCAGTACTTC.

V gene TRBV5-4 combines with J gene TRBJ2-2, with TRBD2 matching over 8 bases. This CDR3 is 15 amino acids long. J lost 3 bases, V lost 4 bases, and 5 bases had no gene match. The V gene's germline CDR1 is SGHNT and CDR2 YYREEE (reference sequence). The DNA of the CDR3 is TGTGCCAGCAGCGGCACGGGGGGGGACACCGGGGAGCTGTTTTTT. Its translation: CASSGTGGDTGELFF.

Written as DNA, the CDR3 is TGTGCCAGCATCAGGGTGTCTCAGCCCCAGCATTTT. Encoded protein: CASIRVSQPQHF. The chain couples TRBV6-5 to TRBJ1-5; D is perhaps TRBD1 (5 bases). This CDR3 contains 12 residues. The V gene's germline CDR1 is MNHEY and CDR2 SVGAGI. The germline V and J ends were trimmed by 7 bases and 6 bases, with 10 bases remaining between them.

The chain recombines TRBV15 with TRBJ2-7; D is possibly TRBD2 (5 bases). Per the germline V gene, CDR1 is LNHNV and CDR2 is YYDKDF (reference sequence). The V end lost 1 base, the J end lost 5 bases, and 15 bases lay between the germline ends. This CDR3 is built from 15 residues. CDR3 nucleotide sequence: TGTGCCACCAGCAGAGGGGTGGGGAGAACGGACGAGCAGTACTTC. Protein sequence: CATSRGVGRTDEQYF.

V usage is TRBV5-5 and J usage is TRBJ2-5; 9 nucleotides agree with TRBD1. The germline gives CDR1 SGHKS, CDR2 YYEKEE (reference sequence). The V and J ends lost 2 bases and 4 bases, in that order; junction bases with no gene match: 3. This CDR3 has 14 residues. The CDR3 here is CASSFTGGGETQYF. CDR3 DNA sequence: TGTGCCAGCAGCTTTACAGGGGGCGGAGAGACCCAGTACTTC.

The chain couples TRBV27 to TRBJ2-3, with 7 positions matching TRBD2. This CDR3 region has 17 residues. Germline V gene data show CDR1 as MNHEY and CDR2 as SMNVEV (reference sequence). V gave up 5 bases and J gave up 0 bases; unmatched junction bases: 11. The CDR3 DNA sequence: TGTGCCAGCAGTGTCGCGGCTAGCGGTCATAGCACAGATACGCAGTATTTT. Translation: CASSVAASGHSTDTQYF.

The chain has TRBV27 and TRBJ1-1; D is unresolved. V lost 8 bases and J lost 0, with 7 bases in between. The germline V gene has CDR1 MNHEY and CDR2 SMNVEV (reference sequence). This CDR3 region has 12 residues. This CDR3 is CASRRVNTEAFF. CDR3 coding DNA: TGTGCCAGCCGTCGGGTGAACACTGAAGCTTTCTTT.

The chain joins TRBV6-2 or TRBV6-3 to TRBJ2-5, with 9 bases matching TRBD2. Germline V gives CDR1 MNHEY, CDR2 SVGEGT. The CDR3 length is 15 residues. V lost 2 bases and J lost 4; bases outside the gene matches: 5. For the CDR3, the DNA is TGTGCCAGCAGTTACGCGGGACTAGCCGCAGAGACCCAGTACTTC. Its translation: CASSYAGLAAETQYF.

The chain employs TRBV6-6 and TRBJ2-1; 8 bases map to TRBD1. Germline CDR1 MNHNY, CDR2 SVGAGI (reference sequence). J lost 7 bases, V lost 2 bases, and 10 bases had no gene match. The CDR3 is 16 amino acids. DNA for the CDR3: TGTGCCAGCAGTTACCCCAGAGGACAGGGTGGGAATGAGCAGTTCTTC. Protein sequence: CASSYPRGQGGNEQFF.

V usage is TRBV5-8 and J usage is TRBJ2-7; tentative D call: TRBD1 (6 bases). The germline V gene encodes CDR1 SGHTS and CDR2 YDEGEE. Trimming took 2 bases from V and 5 from J, leaving 14 bases between them. There are 14 residues in the CDR3. The CDR3 coding sequence is TGTGCCAGCAGCTTCATGGGGGCGATGAACGAGCAGTACTTC. This sequence encodes CASSFMGAMNEQYF.

The chain uses TRBV29-1 and TRBJ2-3; possibly TRBD2 for D (6 bases). The V end was cut by 0 bases, the J end by 1 base, with 17 bases between. The CDR3 extends over 17 amino acids. Germline CDR1 reads SQVTM; CDR2 reads ANQGSEA. CDR3 sequence: CSVEDLYPAGGTDTQYF. The CDR3 DNA reads TGCAGCGTTGAAGATCTGTATCCAGCGGGTGGCACAGATACGCAGTATTTT.

V and J are TRBV10-3 and TRBJ2-1; tentatively, D is TRBD2 (6 bases). Between the trimmed V and J ends, which lost 4 bases and 4 bases, there was a span of 11 bases. CDR3 length: 14 residues. Germline V gene sequence: CDR1 ENHRY, CDR2 SYGVKD. The CDR3 reads CAISVGGAYNEQFF. The CDR3 nucleotides read TGTGCCATCAGTGTGGGGGGTGCGTACAATGAGCAGTTCTTC.

This clone has only one observation. V usage is TRBV11-2 and J usage is TRBJ2-1; no firm D call. The CDR3 is made up of 17 amino acids. V was clipped by 5 bases and J by 4 bases, with 21 bases between them. Germline V gene lookup returns CDR1 SGHAT and CDR2 FQNNGV. The CDR3 reads CASSPPAPARLYNEQFF. CDR3 DNA: TGTGCCAGCAGCCCCCCAGCCCCCGCGCGACTGTACAATGAGCAGTTCTTC.

V usage is TRBV2 and J usage is TRBJ1-2; tentative D call: TRBD1 (6 bases). Looked up from germline, CDR1 is SNHLY and CDR2 is FYNNEI. This CDR3 has 15 residues. V lost 7 bases and J 4 bases, leaving 19 bases between the germline ends. DNA of the CDR3: TGTGCCAGCAAAAAGGACAGATCGCTTATCTATGGCTACACCTTC. Its translation: CASKKDRSLIYGYTF.

The chain uses TRBV27 and TRBJ2-1; 7 bases match TRBD1. From germline, CDR1 is MNHEY and CDR2 SMNVEV (reference sequence). J lost 2 bases, V lost 5 bases, and 3 bases had no gene match. The CDR3 runs to 14 residues. Here the CDR3 reads CASSRQGPYNEQFF. The CDR3 nucleotides are TGTGCCAGCAGTCGACAGGGCCCCTACAATGAGCAGTTCTTC.

The rearrangement uses TRBV21-1 and TRBJ2-5; no DNA check was done on the table's D call, TRBD1. TRBV21-1 is a pseudogene segment. This CDR3 comprises 16 residues. The CDR3 bases are TGTGCCAGCAGCAAAGAGGGACAGGGTGAGCAAGAGACCCAGTACTTC. This encodes CASSKEGQGEQETQYF.

This clone was observed a single time. The rearrangement links TRBV6-5 to TRBJ1-6, with TRBD1 identical over 7 bases. Trimming cost V 8 bases and J 9 bases; bases outside gene matches: 10. This CDR3 comprises 14 residues. CDR1 is MNHEY and CDR2 is SVGAGI in the germline V gene. The CDR3 region has the DNA TGTGCCAGCGGACGAGGGCAGGGGGGTTCACCCCTCCACTTT. This gives the protein CASGRGQGGSPLHF.

The CDR3 DNA follows: TGTGCCAGTAGTATAGCAGGGATCTACAATGAGCAGTTCTTC. It encodes CASSIAGIYNEQFF. V is TRBV19 and J is TRBJ2-1; tentatively, D is TRBD1 (5 bases). Trimming left V 1 base short and J 3 bases short, with 7 bases between. Per germline, CDR1 LNHDA and CDR2 SQIVND (reference sequence). The CDR3 consists of 14 residues.

J is TRBJ2-3 and V is TRBV5-1, with 9 bases lining up with TRBD2. Germline V gives CDR1 SGHRS, CDR2 YFSETQ. Unmatched junction bases numbered 6, after V lost 0 bases and J lost 4 bases. This CDR3 is built from 16 residues. The CDR3 loop is CASSLATSGPADTQYF. CDR3 DNA sequence: TGCGCCAGCAGCTTGGCGACTAGCGGACCTGCAGATACGCAGTATTTT.

CDR3 region: CASSLEGGRGYEQYF. CDR3 DNA sequence: TGTGCCAGCAGCTTGGAAGGAGGCAGGGGCTACGAGCAGTACTTC. The chain combines TRBV5-4 with TRBJ2-7, with D possibly being TRBD1 (6 bases). Germline V gives CDR1 SGHNT, CDR2 YYREEE (reference sequence). V lost 0 bases, J lost 3 bases, and 13 bases lay in between. This CDR3 spans 15 amino acids. Full variable domain (outside the CDR3, taken from reference TRBV5-4 and TRBJ2-7): ETGVTQSPTHLIKTRGQQVTLRCSSQSGHNTVSWYQQALGQGPQFIFQYYREEENGRGNFPPRFSGLQFPNYSSELNVNALELDDSALYLCASSLEGGRGYEQYFGPGTRLTVT.

V usage is TRBV7-9 and J usage is TRBJ2-7; a possible D gene is TRBD2 (5 bases). The V end was cut by 1 base, the J end by 2 bases, with 15 bases between. The CDR3 is 16 amino acids. Germline V CDR1 and CDR2: SEHNR, FQNEAQ (reference sequence). The CDR3 loop is CASSLDGGSAPYEQYF. The CDR3 DNA reads as TGTGCCAGCAGCTTAGACGGCGGGTCGGCCCCCTACGAGCAGTACTTC.

The V call is TRBV27, the J call TRBJ2-7, with D perhaps TRBD2 (5 bases). This CDR3 is 16 amino acids long. Germline V lookup: CDR1 MNHEY, CDR2 SMNVEV (reference sequence). Trimming took off 5 bases at V and 3 bases at J, with 20 bases between the two ends. CDR3 protein: CASSTPRFGGLYEQYF. CDR3 DNA: TGTGCCAGCAGTACGCCCCGGTTCGGCGGGCTCTACGAGCAGTACTTC.

V and J are TRBV13 and TRBJ2-5; TRBD2 agrees at 8 bases. Germline-derived CDR1 and CDR2 are PRHDT and FYEKMQ (reference sequence). Unmatched junction bases numbered 2, after V lost 3 bases and J lost 5 bases. The CDR3 is 13 residues long. This CDR3 reads CASSFGGDETQYF. CDR3 sequence (DNA): TGTGCCAGCAGCTTCGGGGGGGATGAGACCCAGTACTTC.